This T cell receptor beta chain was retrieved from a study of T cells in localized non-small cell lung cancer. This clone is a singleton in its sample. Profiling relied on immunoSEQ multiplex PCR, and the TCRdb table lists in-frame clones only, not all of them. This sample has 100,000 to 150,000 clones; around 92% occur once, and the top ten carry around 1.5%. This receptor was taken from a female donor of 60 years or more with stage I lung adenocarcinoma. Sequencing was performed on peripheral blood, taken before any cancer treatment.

The CDR3 DNA sequence: TGTGCTAGTGGTTTGAGGACAGGGGACCACGAGCAGTACTTC. As protein: CASGLRTGDHEQYF. The chain links TRBV12-5 to TRBJ2-7; 9 bases match TRBD1. Looked up from germline, CDR1 is LGHNT and CDR2 is FRNRAP. J lost 5 bases, V lost 2 bases, and 4 bases had no gene match. This CDR3 region has 14 residues.